This T cell receptor beta chain was retrieved from a study of siplizumab effects on memory and regulatory T cells. Whole-study findings and limits: Siplizumab brought about a significant reduction in alloreactive sequences traceable to unstimulated CD4+ memory cells.

Profiled with immunoSEQ multiplex PCR; TCRdb holds only in-frame clones, not every one. This sample has approximately 8,600 clones, with approximately 70% found just once. Donor pairs, a few in total, had unstimulated naive, memory, effector memory and TEMRA subsets sequenced. This CDR3 has 15 residues. Germline values: CDR1 MNHEY, CDR2 SVGAGI. V was clipped by 0 bases and J by 0 bases; unmatched bases: 0. In regard to this clone: Its antigen is still unknown.

This clonotype was obtained from a human donor in good health. Sequenced input: effector memory CD8+ T cells sorted from blood. As for subset: unstimulated CD8+ effector memory T cells. V is TRBV6-5 and J is TRBJ2-7; 9 positions match TRBD1. This CDR3 is CASSYSTGGSYEQYF. The CDR3 DNA is TGTGCCAGCAGTTACTCGACAGGGGGCTCCTACGAGCAGTACTTC.